A single sample gave rise to the 18 T cell receptor beta chains below, sequenced in a study of cytomegalovirus exposure and HLA in healthy donors. The table came from immunoSEQ multiplex PCR; TCRdb's copy has only in-frame clones and leaves some out. The data show approximately 210,000 clones, with around nine tenths seen just once and over 2.5% held by the top ten. Sequencing was done on a sample of PBMCs. The receptors stem from a woman under 30 in good health and CMV-seronegative.

The V and J genes are TRBV4-1 and TRBJ1-4; 7 nucleotides agree with TRBD1. This CDR3 spans 17 amino acids. Unmatched junction bases numbered 12, after V lost 2 bases and J lost 6 bases. From germline, CDR1 is MGHRA and CDR2 YSYEKL. The CDR3 DNA sequence: TGCGCCAGCAGCCAACTTTACAGGGGTTCGAAATATGAAAAACTGTTTTTT. Encoded protein: CASSQLYRGSKYEKLFF.

The chain combines TRBV6-5 with TRBJ2-7; TRBD2 aligns across 10 bases. The CDR3 runs to 16 residues. The J segment lost 5 bases and the V segment lost 0 bases, leaving 7 bases of the junction unmatched. Germline CDR1 and CDR2: MNHEY and SVGAGI. CDR3 DNA: TGTGCCAGCAGTTACTCGCCTAGCGGGAGATCCCACGAGCAGTACTTC. Amino acid sequence: CASSYSPSGRSHEQYF.

The chain recombines TRBV4-1 with TRBJ1-1; no clear D gene. In germline, CDR1 is MGHRA, CDR2 YSYEKL. The length of the CDR3 is 17 residues. The V gene lost 1 base and the J gene lost 0 bases, with 15 bases spanning the gap. Written as DNA, the CDR3 is TGCGCCAGCAGCCAAGTGGGCCAGAAGGCCATGAACACTGAAGCTTTCTTT. Translated: CASSQVGQKAMNTEAFF.

There are many counts of this clone. The V and J genes are TRBV6-1 and TRBJ2-7; 12 bases match TRBD1. V lost 3 bases to trimming and J lost 5 bases; unmatched junction nucleotides: 8. The CDR3 contains 16 residues. The V gene's germline CDR1 is MNHNS and CDR2 SASEGT. In nucleotides, the CDR3 is TGTGCCAGCAGTGAGCCTCCGGGACAGGGGGCCCACGAGCAGTACTTC. This gives the protein CASSEPPGQGAHEQYF.

A single count supports this clone. Since the CDR3 does not end with the conserved phenylalanine or tryptophan, this likely comes from a read error. No DNA is shown, since the ends of the CDR3 on it are uncertain; the CDR3 is the one TCRdb lists. The CDR3 here is CSVEEEGPGLSV. V is TRBV29-1 and J is TRBJ1-2. Including both end residues, the CDR3 is 12 amino acids long. Germline V CDR1 and CDR2: SQVTM, ANQGSEA.

The chain combines TRBV5-6 with TRBJ1-4; D is uncertain. Trimming cost V 0 bases and J 15 bases, with 15 bases left between them. CDR1 SGHDT and CDR2 YYEEEE come from the germline V gene. This CDR3 is built from 13 residues. CDR3 protein: CASSLAAGGVLFF. The CDR3 nucleotides read TGTGCCAGCAGCTTGGCCGCCGGCGGGGTATTGTTTTTT. Combining the CDR3 with reference TRBV5-6 and TRBJ1-4 gives the whole variable domain DAGVTQSPTHLIKTRGQQVTLRCSPKSGHDTVSWYQQALGQGPQFIFQYYEEEERQRGNFPDRFSGHQFPNYSSELNVNALLLGDSALYLCASSLAAGGVLFFGSGTQLSVL.

The chain combines TRBV28 with TRBJ2-2; TRBD2 aligns across 10 bases. This CDR3 has 15 amino acids. V lost 2 bases and J lost 6; bases outside the gene matches: 3. Germline assignment: CDR1 MDHEN and CDR2 SYDVKM. The CDR3 DNA is TGTGCCAGCAGTTTACTAGCGGGAGTACCCGGGGAGCTGTTTTTT. It translates to CASSLLAGVPGELFF.

This chain links TRBV11-3 with TRBJ2-2; no firm D call. Germline-derived CDR1 and CDR2 are SGHNT and YENEEA. The V end lost 1 base, the J end lost 4 bases, and 10 bases lay between the germline ends. CDR3 length equals 15 residues. CDR3 coding DNA: TGTGCCAGCAGCTTAGCAAGAGGAATCACCGGGGAGCTGTTTTTT. This gives the protein CASSLARGITGELFF.

The chain joins TRBV5-4 to TRBJ2-7, with D possibly being TRBD1 (6 bases). The CDR3 consists of 18 residues. CDR1 and CDR2 from the germline V gene are SGHNT and YYREEE (reference sequence). V lost 0 bases, J lost 3 bases, and 22 bases lay in between. As DNA, the CDR3 is TGTGCCAGCAGCTTGGACAACCCAACAGGGCTCCGGGACTACGAGCAGTACTTC. Translating gives CASSLDNPTGLRDYEQYF.

The chain is built from TRBV6-5 and TRBJ1-1, with TRBD1 as a possible D gene (6 bases). The CDR3 spans 15 residues. CDR1 and CDR2 (germline): MNHEY, SVGAGI. V lost 2 bases to trimming and J lost 1 base, with 11 bases between them. The CDR3 nucleotides read TGTGCCAGCAGTTACGACTTCAGGGGGAACACTGAAGCTTTCTTT. It specifies CASSYDFRGNTEAFF.

The CDR3 DNA reads as TGTGCCAGCAGTGGGCTTGGACAGGGGATTGCCTACGAGCAGTACTTC. Encoded protein: CASSGLGQGIAYEQYF. The V gene is TRBV25-1, the J gene TRBJ2-7; 9 positions match TRBD1. The germline gives CDR1 MGHDK, CDR2 SYGVNS. After removal of 4 bases from V and 2 bases from J, the junction contained 9 bases not matched to a gene. This CDR3 has 16 residues.

The chain carries TRBV7-8 and TRBJ1-5; a possible D gene is TRBD1 (6 bases). V shed 5 bases and J shed 0 bases, with 17 bases lying between them. This CDR3 has 17 amino acids. Germline loops: CDR1 SGHVS, CDR2 FQNEAQ. CDR3 nucleotide sequence: TGTGCCAGCAGCCGTGAGACAGGAATGATTAGCAATCAGCCCCAGCATTTT. Its translation: CASSRETGMISNQPQHF. The complete variable domain, with remaining parts taken from reference TRBV7-8 and TRBJ1-5, reads GAGVSQSPRYKVAKRGQDVALRCDPISGHVSLFWYQQALGQGPEFLTYFQNEAQLDKSGLPSDRFFAERPEGSVSTLKIQRTQQEDSAVYLCASSRETGMISNQPQHFGDGTRLSIL.

This clone was detected once. The rearrangement joins TRBV5-4 to TRBJ2-1; 9 nucleotides agree with TRBD2. Germline CDR1 reads SGHNT; CDR2 reads YYREEE (reference sequence). This CDR3 spans 16 amino acids. V lost 1 base, J lost 7 bases, and 9 bases stayed unmatched. The CDR3 spells CASSLRAGGPHNEQFF. In DNA form, the CDR3 reads TGTGCCAGCAGCTTGCGGGCGGGAGGGCCTCATAATGAGCAGTTCTTC.

J is TRBJ2-7 and V is TRBV6-5; no firm D call. The CDR3 loop spans 14 amino acids. The germline CDR1 and CDR2 sequences are MNHEY and SVGAGI. V lost 2 bases and J 0 bases, leaving 8 bases between the germline ends. The DNA for the CDR3 is TGTGCCAGCAGTTACGTCAGGTCCTCCTACGAGCAGTACTTC. It specifies CASSYVRSSYEQYF.

The chain combines TRBV11-1 with TRBJ2-7; D gene ambiguous. The V end lost 5 bases, the J end lost 0 bases, and 17 bases lay between the germline ends. Germline V lookup: CDR1 SGHAT, CDR2 FQDESV (reference sequence). This CDR3 region has 16 residues. CDR3 residues: CASSPDWALYSYEQYF. CDR3 DNA: TGTGCCAGCAGCCCGGATTGGGCGTTATACTCCTACGAGCAGTACTTC.

V is TRBV10-3 and J is TRBJ2-1, with 8 positions matching TRBD2. CDR3 length: 16 amino acids. CDR1 is ENHRY and CDR2 is SYGVKD in the germline V gene. V shed 0 bases and J 4 bases; nucleotides not matched to a gene: 5. The CDR3 loop is CAISESGAGVYNEQFF. The CDR3 coding sequence is TGTGCCATCAGTGAGTCGGGAGCGGGAGTATACAATGAGCAGTTCTTC.

The chain carries TRBV6-5 and TRBJ2-5; D remains unclear. The length of the CDR3 is 15 residues. Trimming removed 0 bases at V and 1 base at J, with 9 bases between. The germline V gene has CDR1 MNHEY and CDR2 SVGAGI. The DNA of the CDR3 is TGTGCCAGCAGTTACTCGATGGGCACCCAAGAGACCCAGTACTTC. It yields the protein CASSYSMGTQETQYF.

This sequence joins TRBV29-1 and TRBJ2-7, with D unresolved. CDR1 is SQVTM, CDR2 ANQGSEA, per germline. Trimming took 8 bases from V and 0 from J, leaving 14 bases between them. CDR3 size: 13 residues. The chain's CDR3 is CSFQRDHSYEQYF. The CDR3 DNA reads as TGCAGCTTCCAGCGAGACCACTCCTACGAGCAGTACTTC.